Below, 2 T cell receptor beta chains from the same sample are listed, as sequenced in a study of glioma-infiltrating T cells after dendritic cell vaccination. The repertoire was sequenced with immunoSEQ multiplex PCR; TCRdb's copy has only in-frame clones and lacks some. The top ten hold under 2.5% of the sample, which has tens of thousands of clones, roughly 90% seen once. The sample here was blood, taken before dendritic cell vaccination. These receptors originate from a human donor with glioblastoma.

The chain carries TRBV7-6 and TRBJ1-1; 12 positions agree with TRBD1. The V gene end was trimmed by 3 bases and the J gene end by 4 bases; junction bases not matched to a gene: 3. This CDR3 is built from 15 residues. Germline values: CDR1 SGHVS, CDR2 FNYEAQ. CDR3 in DNA: TGTGCCAGCAGCTTTAGGGGACAGGGGGCCACTGAAGCTTTCTTT. It codes for CASSFRGQGATEAFF.

The chain couples TRBV6-1 to TRBJ1-1; 8 bases map to TRBD1. Germline lookup yields CDR1 MNHNS and CDR2 SASEGT. The CDR3 runs to 17 residues. V lost 3 bases to trimming and J lost 1 base; unmatched junction nucleotides: 10. The CDR3 DNA reads TGTGCCAGCAGTGACCGGCTGCAGGGGGCAAGGAACACTGAAGCTTTCTTT. It translates to CASSDRLQGARNTEAFF.